Following are 6 T cell receptor beta chains from one sample sequenced in a study of STAT3 mutations in large granular lymphocyte leukemia (dated by TCRdb to between 2018 and 2021). The full study reports these points: All T-LGLL patients had at least one immunodominant TCRbeta clonotype, and roughly half had multiple immunodominant subclonotypes.

These TCRs are of unknown antigen specificity. The protocol used for the library was the immunoSEQ multiplex PCR assay. TCRdb limited this immuneACCESS table to in-frame rearrangements with V and J called. A share of clones is missing; checked studies link under half to unresolved V genes, and the rest is unexplained. The sample table holds more than 2,000 clones, of which 66% were seen once. Together, the top ten hold 86% of the sample. Sequencing was done on a sample of peripheral blood mononuclear cells. The source of these receptors is a woman aged 45 to 65 with T-cell large granular lymphocyte leukemia. Some clones in this sample may be carry-over from other donors' samples. The age is the age at diagnosis.

The chain recombines TRBV30 with TRBJ2-1; TRBD2 matches at 7 bases. The V gene's germline CDR1 is GTSNPN and CDR2 SVGIG (reference sequence). The CDR3 sequence is 14 residues long. Germline trimming cut 4 bases from V and 9 bases from J; bases unmatched to any gene: 12. The CDR3 sequence is CAWTLGLNAGEQFF. CDR3 DNA sequence: TGTGCCTGGACTCTGGGACTAAACGCGGGTGAGCAGTTCTTC.

The table lists this clone with a count of one. The rearrangement links TRBV4-3 to TRBJ1-5; no definite D call. Germline values: CDR1 LGHNA, CDR2 YSLEER. This CDR3 contains 13 residues. Trimming shortened V by 0 bases and J by 5 bases, and 5 bases separated the two germline ends. The CDR3 is CASSQDQDQPQHF. The CDR3 nucleotides are TGCGCCAGCAGCCAAGATCAAGATCAGCCCCAGCATTTT.

V gene TRBV20-1 combines with J gene TRBJ2-7; D possibly matches TRBD1 or TRBD2 (5 bases each). Looked up from germline, CDR1 is DFQATT and CDR2 is SNEGSKA (reference sequence). V was trimmed by 6 bases and J by 4 bases, leaving 10 bases between them. This CDR3 spans 11 amino acids. The CDR3 region has the DNA TGCAGTGCCCTGAGGGGTTACGAGCAGTACTTC. Translation gives CSALRGYEQYF.

The V and J genes are TRBV9 and TRBJ1-5; the match to TRBD1 covers 8 bases. Per the germline V gene, CDR1 is SGDLS and CDR2 is YYNGEE. The CDR3 is 15 amino acids. The V gene end was trimmed by 3 bases and the J gene end by 6 bases; junction bases not matched to a gene: 8. DNA of the CDR3: TGTGCCAGCAGCGCTGGGACAGGCGGCCTTCAGCCCCAGCATTTT. Protein product: CASSAGTGGLQPQHF.

The chain has TRBV18 and TRBJ1-2; 7 bases map to TRBD1. The V gene's germline CDR1 is KGHSH and CDR2 LQKENI. CDR3 size: 14 residues. V was pared by 2 bases and J by 4 bases, with 4 bases of the junction left unmatched. The CDR3 DNA reads TGTGCCAGCTCACCAGGACAGGACCCCTATGGCTACACCTTC. Amino acids: CASSPGQDPYGYTF.

This chain links TRBV30 with TRBJ2-7; 14 nucleotides agree with TRBD2. Germline-derived CDR1 and CDR2 are GTSNPN and SVGIG (reference sequence). This CDR3 has 17 amino acids. V was clipped by 2 bases and J by 1 base; unmatched bases: 7. The DNA for the CDR3 is TGTGCCTGGAGTCAAGGACTAGCGGGAGGTGATTCCTACGAGCAGTACTTC. Translating it yields CAWSQGLAGGDSYEQYF. Together with reference TRBV30 and TRBJ2-7, the CDR3 gives the full variable domain: SQTIHQWPATLVQPVGSPLSLECTVEGTSNPNLYWYRQAAGRGLQLLFYSVGIGQISSEVPQNLSASRPQDRQFILSSKKLLLSDSGFYLCAWSQGLAGGDSYEQYFGPGTRLTVT.